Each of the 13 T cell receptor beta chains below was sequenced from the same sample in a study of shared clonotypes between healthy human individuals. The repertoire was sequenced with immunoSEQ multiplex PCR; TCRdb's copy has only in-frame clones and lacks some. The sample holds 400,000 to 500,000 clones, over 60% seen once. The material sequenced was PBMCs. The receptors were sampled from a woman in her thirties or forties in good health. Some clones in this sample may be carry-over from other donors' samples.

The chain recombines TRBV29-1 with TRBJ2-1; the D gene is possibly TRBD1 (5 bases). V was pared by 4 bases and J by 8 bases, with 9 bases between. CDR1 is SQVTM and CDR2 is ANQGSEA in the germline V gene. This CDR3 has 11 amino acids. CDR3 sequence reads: CSVGRVDEQFF. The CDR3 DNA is TGCAGCGTTGGCAGGGTAGATGAGCAGTTCTTC.

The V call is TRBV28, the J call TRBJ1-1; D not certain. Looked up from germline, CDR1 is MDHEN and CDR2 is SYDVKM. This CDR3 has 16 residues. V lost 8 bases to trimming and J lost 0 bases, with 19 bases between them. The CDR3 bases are TGTGCCAGCGGCTTCCCCGATCGACCCATGAACACTGAAGCTTTCTTT. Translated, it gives CASGFPDRPMNTEAFF.

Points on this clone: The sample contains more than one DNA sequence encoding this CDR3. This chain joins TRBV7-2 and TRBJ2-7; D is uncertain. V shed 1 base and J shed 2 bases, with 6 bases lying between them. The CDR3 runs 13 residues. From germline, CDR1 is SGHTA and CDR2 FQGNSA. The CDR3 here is CASSLVGTYEQYF. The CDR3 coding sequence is TGTGCCAGCAGCTTAGTCGGCACCTACGAGCAGTACTTC.

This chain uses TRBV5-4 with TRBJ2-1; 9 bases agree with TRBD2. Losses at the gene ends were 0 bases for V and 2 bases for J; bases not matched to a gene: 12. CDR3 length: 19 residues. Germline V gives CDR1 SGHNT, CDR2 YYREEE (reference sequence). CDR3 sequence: CASSLGVGGRGWTYNEQFF. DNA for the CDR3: TGTGCCAGCAGCTTGGGCGTCGGCGGGAGGGGATGGACCTACAATGAGCAGTTCTTC.

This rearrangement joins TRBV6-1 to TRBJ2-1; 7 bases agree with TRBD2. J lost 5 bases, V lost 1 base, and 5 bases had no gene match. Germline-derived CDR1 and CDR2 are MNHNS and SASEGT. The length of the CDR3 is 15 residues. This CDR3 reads CASSEDSGRHNEQFF. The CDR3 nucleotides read TGTGCCAGCAGTGAAGATAGCGGGCGTCACAATGAGCAGTTCTTC.

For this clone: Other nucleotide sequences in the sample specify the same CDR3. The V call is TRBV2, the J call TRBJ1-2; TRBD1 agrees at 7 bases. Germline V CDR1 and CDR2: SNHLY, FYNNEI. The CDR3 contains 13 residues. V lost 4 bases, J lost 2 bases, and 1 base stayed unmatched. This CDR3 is CASSATGNYGYTF. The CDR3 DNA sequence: TGTGCCAGCAGTGCGACAGGGAACTATGGCTACACCTTC.

The CDR3 region has the DNA TGTGCCAGCAGCTTGAGTCCCGAAAACACCATATATTTT. Encoded protein: CASSLSPENTIYF. The chain combines TRBV11-2 with TRBJ1-3; no reliable D call. The CDR3 runs 13 residues. The V gene's germline CDR1 is SGHAT and CDR2 FQNNGV. Deletions cut 3 bases from V and 6 bases from J, with 9 bases between.

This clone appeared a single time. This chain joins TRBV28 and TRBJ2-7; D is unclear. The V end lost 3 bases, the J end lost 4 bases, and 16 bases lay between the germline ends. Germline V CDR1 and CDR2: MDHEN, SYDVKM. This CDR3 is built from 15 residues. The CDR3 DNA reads TGTGCCAGCAGTTTCTTGCTGCAGGACGAGTACGAGCAGTACTTC. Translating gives CASSFLLQDEYEQYF.

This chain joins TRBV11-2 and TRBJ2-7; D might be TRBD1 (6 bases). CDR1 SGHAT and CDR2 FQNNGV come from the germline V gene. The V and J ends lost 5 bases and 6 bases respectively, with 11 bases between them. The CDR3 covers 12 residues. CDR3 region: CASSPGQSEQYF. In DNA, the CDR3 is TGTGCCAGCAGCCCAGGACAGTCCGAGCAGTACTTC. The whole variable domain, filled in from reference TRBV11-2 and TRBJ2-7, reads EAGVAQSPRYKIIEKRQSVAFWCNPISGHATLYWYQQILGQGPKLLIQFQNNGVVDDSQLPKDRFSAERLKGVDSTLKIQPAKLEDSAVYLCASSPGQSEQYFGPGTRLTVT.

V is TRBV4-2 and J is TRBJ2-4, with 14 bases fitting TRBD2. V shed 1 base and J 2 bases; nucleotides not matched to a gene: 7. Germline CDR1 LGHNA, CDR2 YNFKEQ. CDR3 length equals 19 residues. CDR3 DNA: TGTGCCAGCAGCCAAGTTGGGACTAGCGGGAGACTCCCCAAAAACATTCAGTACTTC. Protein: CASSQVGTSGRLPKNIQYF.

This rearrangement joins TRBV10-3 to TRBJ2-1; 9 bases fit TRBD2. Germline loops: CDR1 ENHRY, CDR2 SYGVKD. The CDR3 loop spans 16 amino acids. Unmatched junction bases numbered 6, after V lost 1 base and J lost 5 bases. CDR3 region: CAISELGTSRDNEQFF. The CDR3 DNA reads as TGTGCCATCAGTGAGTTAGGGACTAGCCGAGACAATGAGCAGTTCTTC.

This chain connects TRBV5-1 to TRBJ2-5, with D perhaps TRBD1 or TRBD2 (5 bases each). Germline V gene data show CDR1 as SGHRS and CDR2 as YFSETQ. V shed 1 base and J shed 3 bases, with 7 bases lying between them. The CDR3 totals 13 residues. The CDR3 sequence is CASSLLGEETQYF. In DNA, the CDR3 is TGCGCCAGCAGCTTGTTGGGGGAAGAGACCCAGTACTTC.

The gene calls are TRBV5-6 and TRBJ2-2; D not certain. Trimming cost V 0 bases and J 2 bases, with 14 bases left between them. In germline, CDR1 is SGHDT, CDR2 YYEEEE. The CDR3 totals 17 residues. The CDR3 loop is CASSLVIPDLNTGELFF. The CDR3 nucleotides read TGTGCCAGCAGCTTGGTAATCCCGGATCTCAACACCGGGGAGCTGTTTTTT.